This T cell receptor beta chain was captured in a study of blood T cell repertoires in COVID-19. Turning to the study itself: The United States, Italy and Spain were the sources of the acute and convalescent COVID-19 samples. PBMCs, B-cell-depleted T cells, or T cells were the source of the cDNA or gDNA that made up the material.

Using immunoSEQ multiplex PCR, the repertoire was profiled, and TCRdb retains in-frame clones only, with some absent. This table has roughly 20,000 clones, around 90% appearing once. Trimming shortened V by 4 bases and J by 2 bases, and 13 bases separated the two germline ends. CDR1 SGHRS and CDR2 YFSETQ come from the germline V gene. This CDR3 region has 14 residues. The J gene is TRBJ2-7, the V gene TRBV5-1; tentatively, D is TRBD2 (5 bases). The receptor comes from a woman of 80 years or more with active COVID-19. The sample comprised peripheral blood. This chain's CDR3 is CASSPPTEAYEQYF. The CDR3 coding sequence is TGCGCCAGCAGCCCCCCGACGGAGGCCTACGAGCAGTACTTC.